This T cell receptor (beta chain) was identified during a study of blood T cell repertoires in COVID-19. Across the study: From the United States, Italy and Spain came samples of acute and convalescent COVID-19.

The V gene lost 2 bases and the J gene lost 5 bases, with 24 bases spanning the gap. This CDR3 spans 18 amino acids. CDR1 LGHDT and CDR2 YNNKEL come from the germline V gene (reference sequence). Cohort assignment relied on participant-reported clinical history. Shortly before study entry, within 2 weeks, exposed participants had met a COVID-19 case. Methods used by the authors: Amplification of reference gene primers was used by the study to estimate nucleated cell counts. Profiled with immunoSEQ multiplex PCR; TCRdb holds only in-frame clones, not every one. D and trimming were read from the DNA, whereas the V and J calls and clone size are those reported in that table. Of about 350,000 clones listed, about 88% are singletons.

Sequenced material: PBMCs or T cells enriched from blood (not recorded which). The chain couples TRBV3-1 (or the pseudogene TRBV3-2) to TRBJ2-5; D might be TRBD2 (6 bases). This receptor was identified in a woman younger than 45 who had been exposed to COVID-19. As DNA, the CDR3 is TGTGCCAGCAGCCAACTTCACGAGGTAGCGAGCCGGGAGGAGACCCAGTACTTC. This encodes CASSQLHEVASREETQYF.